This TCR beta chain was sequenced during a study of blood T cell repertoires in COVID-19. Germline V gene lookup returns CDR1 KGHSH and CDR2 LQKENI. The CDR3 runs 14 residues. Trimming cost V 2 bases and J 3 bases, with 10 bases left between them. Libraries were prepared by immunoSEQ multiplex PCR; TCRdb keeps only in-frame clonotypes and omits some of them. In the table there are over 150,000 clones, approximately 82% of which are singletons. The sequenced material came from peripheral blood. The TCR sequence derives from an older woman who had recovered from COVID-19. J is TRBJ1-1 and V is TRBV18, with D maybe TRBD1 (6 bases). The CDR3 protein is CASSPTGSDTEAFF. CDR3 bases: TGTGCCAGCTCACCAACAGGGAGCGACACTGAAGCTTTCTTT.